These T cell receptor beta chains were read from a single sample in a study of cytomegalovirus exposure and HLA in healthy donors. Method: immunoSEQ multiplex PCR; TCRdb's copy keeps in-frame clones and lacks some. The sample holds over 70,000 clones, less than 80% seen once. What was sequenced was PBMCs. Receptor source: a woman between 45 and 60 years old in good health and CMV-seropositive. Both conserved end residues are part of each CDR3. The D gene is left open where the match is weak. Clone size is shown for a subset of rows, as once, few, many or a class of expanded clone.

- - TRBJ1-6 TRBV7-3 TGTGCCAGCAGCTTAAATCCCCTGGGAGGGAGTTCACCCCTCCACTTT CASSLNPLGGSSPLHF
- TRBD1 TRBJ1-2 TRBV6-5 TGTGCCAGCAGAGAAACAGGACAGGAAGGGAGTGGCTACACCTTC CASRETGQEGSGYTF
- TRBD2 TRBJ2-3 TRBV5-8 TGTGCCAGCAGCTCGTCCCTAAGCGGGGACACAGATACGCAGTATTTT CASSSSLSGDTDTQYF
- - TRBJ2-5 TRBV5-1 TGCGCCAGCAGCTTACCCGGGATGGAGACCCAGTACTTC CASSLPGMETQYF
- - TRBJ2-6 TRBV4-1 TGCGCCAGCAGCCAAGATCGCAGGGTCGGGGCCAACGTCCTGACTTTC CASSQDRRVGANVLTF
- - TRBJ2-1 TRBV7-7 TGTGCCAGCAGCTTATACGGGTACAATGAGCAGTTCTTC CASSLYGYNEQFF
once - TRBJ1-2 TRBV6-1 TGTGCCGTCTACACCCAGGGTGTAAATGGCTACACCTTC CAVYTQGVNGYTF
- - TRBJ1-1 TRBV7-8 TGTGCCAGCAGCCACGGGGTCGGGGTAAACACTGAAGCTTTCTTT CASSHGVGVNTEAFF
many - TRBJ2-1 TRBV27 TGTGCCAGCAGTTTATTAGGGGGAACGAATGAGCAGTTCTTC CASSLLGGTNEQFF
- - TRBJ1-2 TRBV28 TGTGCCAGCAGTGCCCTATCTCTAGTGGTGGGCTACACCTTC CASSALSLVVGYTF
- TRBD1 TRBJ2-1 TRBV2 TGTGCCAGCAGTGATCCGGGACAGGTCCCATACAATGAGCAGTTCTTC CASSDPGQVPYNEQFF
- - TRBJ1-2 TRBV5-5 TGTGCCAGCAGCTTGGTCGGGAACCCTTACACCTTC CASSLVGNPYTF
- - TRBJ2-7 TRBV7-9 TGTGCCAGCATCGACACCACTGACGGTATTGCCGAGCAGTACTTC CASIDTTDGIAEQYF
- TRBD1 TRBJ2-7 TRBV9 TGTGCCAGCAGCGCAGGGACAGGGCGAGAGCAGTACTTC CASSAGTGREQYF
- TRBD2 TRBJ2-7 TRBV9 TGTGCCAGCAGCGAGGAAGCGGGGGGGACCTACGAGCAGTACTTC CASSEEAGGTYEQYF
- - TRBJ2-7 TRBV7-9 TGTGCCAGCAGCGACAAAACCTACGAGCAGTACTTC CASSDKTYEQYF
once TRBD1 TRBJ1-2 TRBV29-1 TGCAGCGGGATGACAGGGGGAACTAACTGTGGCTACACCTTC CSGMTGGTNCGYTF
few - TRBJ2-1 TRBV7-2 TGTGCCAGCAGCCCTGACAGAAACTCCTACAATGAGCAGTTCTTC CASSPDRNSYNEQFF
- TRBD1 TRBJ1-5 TRBV28 TGTGCCAGCAGTCCAACAGGGGCGGGCAATCAGCCCCAGCATTTT CASSPTGAGNQPQHF
few TRBD1 TRBJ1-1 TRBV19 TGTGCCAGTAGTTTCTCCGGACAGGGGGACACTGAAGCTTTCTTT CASSFSGQGDTEAFF
- - TRBJ1-4 TRBV10-1 TGCGCCATCCGGATAAGGGGCAGGAATGAAAAACTGTTTTTT CAIRIRGRNEKLFF
once - TRBJ2-7 TRBV4-2 TGTGCCAGCAGCCAAGATTCGGGTGGCGAGCAGTACTTC CASSQDSGGEQYF
- TRBD1 TRBJ2-5 TRBV2 TGTGCCAGCAGTGAAGCTAGCCCAAGACAGGGGCAGACCCAGTACTTC CASSEASPRQGQTQYF
few - TRBJ1-2 TRBV6-4 TGTGCCAGCAGTTTGGTCCAGGGGTACTATGGCTACACCTTC CASSLVQGYYGYTF
- - TRBJ1-1 TRBV6-5 TGTGCCAGCAGTTACAACGGGGAGACTGAAGCTTTCTTT CASSYNGETEAFF
- TRBD1 TRBJ1-1 TRBV7-6 TGTGCCAGCAGCGCAGGGGGGCAGGTCATGAACACTGAAGCTTTCTTT CASSAGGQVMNTEAFF
once TRBD1 TRBJ1-6 TRBV2 TGTGCCAGCCTCGGGACAGGGGGATTTAATTCACCCCTCCACTTT CASLGTGGFNSPLHF
- - TRBJ1-1 TRBV5-1 TGCGCCAGCAGTCTGACAGGTACAGCCACTGAAGCTTTCTTT CASSLTGTATEAFF
- TRBD1 TRBJ2-5 TRBV7-8 TGTGCCAGCAGCTCCCTGACAGGGGCAAAGACCCAGTACTTC CASSSLTGAKTQYF
few - TRBJ2-2 TRBV7-6 TGTGCCAGCAGCTGGGGGGTGACAGAGAGATCCGGGGAGCTGTTTTTT CASSWGVTERSGELFF
few TRBD1 TRBJ2-5 TRBV29-1 TGCAGCGTTGAAGTTTTAGGGACAGGGGCACAAGAGACCCAGTACTTC CSVEVLGTGAQETQYF
few - TRBJ1-1 TRBV10-2 TGCGCCAGCAGTACGGTCACCCGGAACACTGAAGCTTTCTTT CASSTVTRNTEAFF
- TRBD2 TRBJ2-1 TRBV6-6 TGTGCCAGCAGTCTAGCGGGGGACTTCAATGAGCAGTTCTTC CASSLAGDFNEQFF
- TRBD1 TRBJ2-7 TRBV29-1 TGCAGCGTGGAAACAGGGGACAGCACCTACGAGCAGTACTTC CSVETGDSTYEQYF
- - TRBJ2-2 TRBV2 TGTGCCAGCAGTCTTTGGCGGCCACCATCGAGTGAAGGGGAGCTGTTTTTT CASSLWRPPSSEGELFF
once - TRBJ1-5 TRBV30 TGTGCCTGGAGTGCGGGGGAAAGCAATCAGCCCCAGCATTTT CAWSAGESNQPQHF
few - TRBJ2-1 TRBV7-8 TGTGCCAGCAGCTTAGGCCCAAGACTCCGTCAGGGGAATGAGCAGTTCTTC CASSLGPRLRQGNEQFF
few TRBD2 TRBJ2-5 TRBV5-6 TGTGCCAGCAGCTTGGGACTAGCGGGGGGAGAGACCCAGTACTTC CASSLGLAGGETQYF
many - TRBJ1-3 TRBV4-3 TGCGCCAGCAGCCAAGGAGCCTCTGGAAACACCATATATTTT CASSQGASGNTIYF
few - TRBJ1-3 TRBV5-5 TGTGCCAGCAGCTTCACAGGAATGGTATTTGGAAACACCATATATTTT CASSFTGMVFGNTIYF
- TRBD1 TRBJ2-1 TRBV5-6 TGTGCCAGCAGCTTGGCCACAGGGGGATACTACAATGAGCAGTTCTTC CASSLATGGYYNEQFF
- - TRBJ1-2 TRBV2 TGTGCCAGCAGTGAGGCAGGATTTAACTATGGCTACACCTTC CASSEAGFNYGYTF
- - TRBJ1-2 TRBV7-8 TGTGCCAGCAGCGTAATACCCCAAGACGGAGGAAGCTACACCTTC CASSVIPQDGGSYTF
- - TRBJ1-1 TRBV2 TGTGCCAGCAGTGAAGCCATAATGAGTATTGAAGCTTTCTTT CASSEAIMSIEAFF
once TRBD1 TRBJ1-1 TRBV6-5 TGTGCCAGCAATAAACAGGGGACGCAGAACACTGAAGCTTTCTTT CASNKQGTQNTEAFF
- TRBD1 TRBJ1-1 TRBV28 TGTGCCAGCAGCTGGACAGGGCTTGAAGCTTTCTTT CASSWTGLEAFF
- TRBD1 TRBJ1-3 TRBV4-2 TGTGCCAGCAGCCGGGCCACAGGGGCCGCCAGCTCTGGAAACACCATATATTTT CASSRATGAASSGNTIYF
- - TRBJ1-4 TRBV4-1 TGCGCCAGCAGCCCTGAAGAATCGGGAGGAAAACTGTTTTTT CASSPEESGGKLFF
- TRBD1 TRBJ1-5 TRBV30 TGTGCCTGGAGTGGGCAGGGGGTCCAGCCCCAGCATTTT CAWSGQGVQPQHF
few - TRBJ1-4 TRBV2 TGTGCCAGCATTCGGGAGCCAACTAATGAAAAACTGTTTTTT CASIREPTNEKLFF
- - TRBJ1-2 TRBV19 TGTGCCAGTGGACAGAACTATGGCTACACCTTC CASGQNYGYTF